Following are 5 T cell receptor beta chains from one sample sequenced in a study of Graves' ophthalmopathy and Graves' hyperthyroidism. For repertoire sequencing, the TCR beta CDR3 regions were amplified from RNA transcripts. In the first round, RT-PCR was carried out with HTBI primers, and a multiplex PCR formed the second round. MiXCR, run by TCRdb on the multiplex PCR reads, gives a single entry per CDR3 protein. The data contain about 400,000 distinct CDR3 sequences, around 19% of them singletons. The sequenced material came from peripheral blood. The receptors derive from a woman between 18 and 30 years old with Graves' ophthalmopathy.

This clonotype came up many times. This chain connects TRBV20-1 to TRBJ1-5; 8 bases are shared with TRBD1. Per germline, CDR1 DFQATT and CDR2 SNEGSKA (reference sequence). Losses at the gene ends were 7 bases for V and 0 bases for J; bases not matched to a gene: 2. The CDR3 consists of 13 residues. The CDR3, as DNA: TGCAGTGGGACAGGGCCTAGCAATCAGCCCCAGCATTTT. This encodes CSGTGPSNQPQHF.

This clonotype was seen ten or more times. The chain is built from TRBV9 and TRBJ1-1; 11 nucleotides align to TRBD1. The germline gives CDR1 SGDLS, CDR2 YYNGEE. This CDR3 comprises 16 residues. The ends lost 0 bases at V and 6 bases at J; junction bases unmatched: 7. The CDR3 loop is CASSVVGQGASSEAFF. CDR3 in DNA: TGTGCCAGCAGCGTAGTTGGACAGGGGGCCTCCTCTGAAGCTTTCTTT.

This clonotype was counted at least ten times. The chain links TRBV29-1 to TRBJ2-5; tentatively, D is TRBD1 (6 bases). Looked up from germline, CDR1 is SQVTM and CDR2 is ANQGSEA. Trimming shortened V by 3 bases and J by 2 bases, and 10 bases separated the two germline ends. The CDR3 covers 13 residues. For the CDR3, the DNA is TGCAGCGTTGACTGGGACAATCAAGAGACCCAGTACTTC. Translating gives CSVDWDNQETQYF.

The V gene is TRBV5-6, the J gene TRBJ2-5, with 7 bases that match TRBD2. The germline gives CDR1 SGHDT, CDR2 YYEEEE. V lost 0 bases, J lost 5 bases, and 13 bases stayed unmatched. The CDR3 has 17 residues. The CDR3 DNA reads as TGTGCCAGCAGCTTGGCTGGGGGAGGGCCCCTCGGGGAGACCCAGTACTTC. Protein: CASSLAGGGPLGETQYF.

Ten or more counts support this clonotype. This sequence joins TRBV6-2 or TRBV6-3 and TRBJ1-1, with 7 bases that match TRBD1. CDR1 is MNHEY, CDR2 SVGEGT, per germline. J gave up 1 base and V 7 bases, and 6 bases lay outside the gene matches. The CDR3 has 14 amino acids. CDR3 nucleotides: TGTGCCAGCATCAGACAGGGATCGAACACTGAAGCTTTCTTT. Residues: CASIRQGSNTEAFF.